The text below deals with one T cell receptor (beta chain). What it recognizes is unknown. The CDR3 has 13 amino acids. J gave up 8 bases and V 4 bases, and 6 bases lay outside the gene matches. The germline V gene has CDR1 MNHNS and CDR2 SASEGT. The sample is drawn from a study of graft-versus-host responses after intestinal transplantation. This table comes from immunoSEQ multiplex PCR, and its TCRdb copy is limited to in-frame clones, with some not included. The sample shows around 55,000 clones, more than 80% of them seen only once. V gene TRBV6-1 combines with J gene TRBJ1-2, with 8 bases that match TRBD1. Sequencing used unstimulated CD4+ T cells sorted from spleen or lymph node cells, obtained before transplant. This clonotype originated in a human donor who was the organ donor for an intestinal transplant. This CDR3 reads CASSAHRGEGYTF. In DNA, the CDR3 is TGTGCCAGCAGTGCTCACAGGGGGGAGGGCTACACCTTC.